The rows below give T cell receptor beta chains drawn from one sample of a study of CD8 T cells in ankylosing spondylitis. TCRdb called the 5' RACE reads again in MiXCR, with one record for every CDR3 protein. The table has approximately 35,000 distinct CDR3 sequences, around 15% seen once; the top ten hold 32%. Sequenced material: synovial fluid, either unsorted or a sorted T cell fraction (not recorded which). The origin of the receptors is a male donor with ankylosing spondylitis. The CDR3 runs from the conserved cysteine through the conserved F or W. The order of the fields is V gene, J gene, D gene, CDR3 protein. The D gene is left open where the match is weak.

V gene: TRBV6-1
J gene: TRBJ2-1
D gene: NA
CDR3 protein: CASSEAEGANNEQFF

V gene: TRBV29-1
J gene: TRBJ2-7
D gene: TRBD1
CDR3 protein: CSVWGTGESYEQYF

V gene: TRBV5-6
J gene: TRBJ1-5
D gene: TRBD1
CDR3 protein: CASSLRSGSGQDLYSNQPQHF

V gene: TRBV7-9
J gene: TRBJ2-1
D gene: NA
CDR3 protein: CASSLSGRANEQFF

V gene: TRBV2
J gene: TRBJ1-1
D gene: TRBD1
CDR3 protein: CASSIYRTGLNTEAFF

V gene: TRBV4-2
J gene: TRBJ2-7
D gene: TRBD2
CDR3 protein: CASSQDWGRVNEQYF

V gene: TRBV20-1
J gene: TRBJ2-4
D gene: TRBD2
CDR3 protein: CSASPGTSGRAYKNIQYF

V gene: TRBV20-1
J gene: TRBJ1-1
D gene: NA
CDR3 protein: CSARHRPEGTEAFF

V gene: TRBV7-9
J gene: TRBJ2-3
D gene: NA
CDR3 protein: CASSHPVSRDTQYF

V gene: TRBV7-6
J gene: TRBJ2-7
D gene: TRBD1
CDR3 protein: CASSLYGTGAYEQYF

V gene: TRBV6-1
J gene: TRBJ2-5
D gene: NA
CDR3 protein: CTSRSYPDGKTQYF

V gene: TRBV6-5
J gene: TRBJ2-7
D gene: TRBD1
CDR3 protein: CASSYFTGTGYYEQYF

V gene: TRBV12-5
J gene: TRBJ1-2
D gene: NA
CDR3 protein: CASGFHPKAGYTF

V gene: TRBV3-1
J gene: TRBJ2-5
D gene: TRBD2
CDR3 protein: CASSQEKLAGGRQETQYF

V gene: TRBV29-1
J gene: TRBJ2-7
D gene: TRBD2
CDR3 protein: CSVGWGGEQYF

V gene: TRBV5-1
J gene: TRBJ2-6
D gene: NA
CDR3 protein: CASSPRPTWREKSGANVLTF

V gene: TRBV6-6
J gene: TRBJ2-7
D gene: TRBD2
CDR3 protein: CASTPGGHRQYF

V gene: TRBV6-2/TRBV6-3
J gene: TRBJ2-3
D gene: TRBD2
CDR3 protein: CASSYSGLAGADTQYF

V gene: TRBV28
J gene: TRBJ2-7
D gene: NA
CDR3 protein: CASSLTEVGYDQYF

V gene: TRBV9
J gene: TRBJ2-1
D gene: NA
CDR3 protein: CASSVVRGNEQFF

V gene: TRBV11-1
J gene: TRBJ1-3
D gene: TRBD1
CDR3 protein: CASSLTGQGLRGGNTIYF

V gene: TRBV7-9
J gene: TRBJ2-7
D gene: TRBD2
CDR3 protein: CASSLAGSGTGEQYF

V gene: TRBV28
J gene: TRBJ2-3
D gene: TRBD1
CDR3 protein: CASSSTGTGYTDTQYF